This TCR beta chain appears in the sequencing data of a study of T-cell memory formation after mild COVID-19. Whole-study results and caveats: Shrinking CD4+ clones resided mostly in CM and EM, and CD8+ ones in EMRA.

TCRdb itself ran the 5' RACE reads through MiXCR, one entry per CDR3 protein. The sample records 400,000 to 500,000 distinct CDR3 sequences, around 20% being singletons. As to this clonotype: Its antigen is as yet unknown.

CDR1 and CDR2 from the germline V gene are SEHNR and FQNEAQ (reference sequence). Trimming pared 5 bases from V and 4 bases from J, leaving 9 bases between. This CDR3 is built from 12 residues. Specimen: PBMCs or a T cell subset sorted from them (not recorded which). The rearrangement joins TRBV7-9 to TRBJ2-7, with D uncertain. This receptor was identified in an adult woman who had mild COVID-19 (a few samples of this study predate the infection). Cell type and time point are not known. CDR3 loop: CASSLIWYEQYF. The CDR3 bases are TGTGCCAGCAGCCTCATCTGGTACGAGCAGTACTTC.